This TCR beta chain was documented in a study of graft-versus-host responses after intestinal transplantation. Whole-study findings and limits: Circulating GvH clones peaking coincided with falling HvG clones soon after transplant. GvH clones occurred in recipient marrow; some first appeared in ileum or blood.

In the case of this clone: Its target is not known.

Clones were read by immunoSEQ multiplex PCR, and TCRdb kept only the in-frame ones, dropping some. The table includes 100,000 to 110,000 clones, about 90% detected once. The CDR3 consists of 16 residues. Germline V gives CDR1 LGHNA, CDR2 YNFKEQ. Trimming removed 4 bases at V and 5 bases at J, with 18 bases between. The chain combines TRBV4-2 with TRBJ2-1; no reliable D call. Specimen: unstimulated CD4+ T cells sorted from spleen or lymph node cells, collected before transplant. This TCR was sampled from a human donor who was the organ donor for an intestinal transplant. The CDR3: CASSPENEASDNEQFF. The CDR3 nucleotides are TGTGCCAGCAGCCCCGAGAACGAGGCTTCAGACAATGAGCAGTTCTTC.